A single sample is the source of the 15 T cell receptor beta chains below, sequenced in a study of CXCR3-negative and CXCR3-positive naive CD8 T cells. Researchers prepared the TRB cDNA libraries using 5' RACE with UMI labels. Following a re-call of the 5' RACE reads, TCRdb has one entry per CDR3 protein and lacks DNA. The specimen's table records 40,000 to 45,000 distinct CDR3 sequences. The sample was memory CD8+ T cells from blood. The receptor set was obtained from a human donor in good health. Some clones in this sample may be carry-over from other donors' samples.

This chain uses TRBV29-1 with TRBJ2-2; with no DNA, the TCRdb D assignment of TRBD1 cannot be verified. The length of the CDR3 is 15 residues. Germline CDR1 is SQVTM and CDR2 is ANQGSEA. The CDR3 loop reads CSVEPADSNTGELFF.

This chain uses TRBV6-5 with TRBJ1-6. This CDR3 is 14 amino acids long. CDR1 MNHEY and CDR2 SVGAGI come from the germline V gene. CDR3 amino acids: CASSYGPNNSPLHF.

Here the CDR3 reads CASSVDGTRDEQYF. The chain links TRBV9 to TRBJ2-7; TCRdb's D call, TRBD2, is unchecked because there is no DNA. Germline lookup yields CDR1 SGDLS and CDR2 YYNGEE. The CDR3 is 14 residues long.

The chain has TRBV15 and TRBJ2-1. Germline V gene data show CDR1 as LNHNV and CDR2 as YYDKDF (reference sequence). This CDR3 is built from 13 residues. CDR3 protein: CATSRGADNEQFF.

V is TRBV29-1 and J is TRBJ2-3; the TCRdb D gene call, TRBD1, has no DNA to confirm it. The CDR3 extends over 13 amino acids. Germline V gene sequence: CDR1 SQVTM, CDR2 ANQGSEA. CDR3 loop: CSAVGGTQDTQYF.

This chain uses TRBV29-1 with TRBJ2-7. This CDR3 contains 11 residues. Germline CDR1 reads SQVTM; CDR2 reads ANQGSEA. The CDR3 region is CSVGSENEQYF.

This chain joins TRBV28 and TRBJ2-7; there is no DNA to check the TCRdb D call of TRBD1. CDR3 size: 15 residues. Germline lookup yields CDR1 MDHEN and CDR2 SYDVKM. This chain's CDR3 is CASSSGVGPGAEQYF.

V gene TRBV5-1 combines with J gene TRBJ2-5; TCRdb returns TRBD2, unconfirmable since there is no DNA. Germline V lookup: CDR1 SGHRS, CDR2 YFSETQ. The CDR3 spans 15 residues. This CDR3 is CASSLSTSPQETQYF.

The chain is built from TRBV25-1 and TRBJ2-7; TCRdb's D call of TRBD2 is untestable without DNA. CDR3 length: 15 amino acids. Germline CDR1 and CDR2: MGHDK and SYGVNS. The CDR3 here is CASSERRAGSYEQYF.

The V gene is TRBV20-1, the J gene TRBJ2-2; lacking DNA, the TRBD1 call made by TCRdb goes unchecked. CDR1 and CDR2 from the germline V gene are DFQATT and SNEGSKA (reference sequence). The CDR3 totals 17 residues. The CDR3 protein is CSARDAKQGENTGELFF.

The chain couples TRBV28 to TRBJ2-7. Per germline, CDR1 MDHEN and CDR2 SYDVKM. The CDR3 runs to 13 residues. The CDR3 spells CASSLASPYEQYF.

The V and J genes are TRBV12-3 or TRBV12-4 and TRBJ2-7; TCRdb picks TRBD1, but there is no DNA to check that call. CDR3 length: 13 residues. The CDR3 protein is CASRRQGKHEQYF.

The rearrangement joins TRBV29-1 to TRBJ2-2. Germline CDR1 reads SQVTM; CDR2 reads ANQGSEA. The CDR3 contains 13 residues. This chain's CDR3 is CAWRLANTGELFF.

The chain recombines TRBV28 with TRBJ2-4; TCRdb calls TRBD1, which cannot be checked without DNA. Germline V gene sequence: CDR1 MDHEN, CDR2 SYDVKM. This CDR3 has 14 amino acids. The CDR3 is CASIRAGDGNIQYF.

The chain combines TRBV28 with TRBJ2-1; TCRdb's D call, TRBD1, is unchecked because there is no DNA. Germline V lookup: CDR1 MDHEN, CDR2 SYDVKM. CDR3 length equals 15 residues. CDR3 sequence reads: CASTLPTGGLHEQFF.